Shown below are 23 T cell receptor beta chains from a single sample sequenced in a study of beta chain features in type 1 diabetes. Reverse transcription of all isolated RNA meant that expressed TCRB transcripts were sequenced. Libraries were prepared by immunoSEQ multiplex PCR; TCRdb keeps only in-frame clonotypes and omits some of them. The data hold 140,000 to 150,000 clones, with around 50% observed a single time. The specimen sequenced was Tregs from blood. The source is a man aged 18-30 years in good health.

In its sample, this clone was seen a few times. The rearrangement joins TRBV7-9 to TRBJ2-7; D might be TRBD1 (5 bases). The CDR3 length is 13 residues. Per germline, CDR1 SEHNR and CDR2 FQNEAQ (reference sequence). Trimming took 4 bases from V and 3 from J, leaving 10 bases between them. CDR3 sequence: CASSSQVSYEQYF. Written as DNA, the CDR3 is TGTGCCAGCAGCTCACAGGTGAGCTACGAGCAGTACTTC.

The J gene is TRBJ2-7, the V gene TRBV7-3; a weak D match, TRBD1 (6 bases). V lost 5 bases and J 6 bases, leaving 17 bases between the germline ends. From germline, CDR1 is SGHTA and CDR2 FQGTGA. The CDR3 is 14 amino acids. CDR3 loop: CASSLSNRAGEQYF. In DNA, the CDR3 is TGTGCCAGCAGCCTCTCGAACAGGGCAGGCGAGCAGTACTTC. The full variable domain, rest sourced from reference TRBV7-3 and TRBJ2-7, is GAGVSQTPSNKVTEKGKYVELRCDPISGHTALYWYRQSLGQGPEFLIYFQGTGAADDSGLPNDRFFAVRPEGSVSTLKIQRTERGDSAVYLCASSLSNRAGEQYFGPGTRLTVT.

The rearrangement uses TRBV6-7 and TRBJ1-2; D perhaps matches TRBD1 (6 bases). TRBV6-7 is placed among ORFs of uncertain function. V dropped 4 bases and J dropped 5 bases, with 17 bases sitting between them. The CDR3 is 15 residues long. The CDR3 here is CASSFTARGQYGYTF. The CDR3 bases are TGTGCCAGCAGTTTCACGGCCAGAGGACAGTATGGCTACACCTTC.

The chain is built from TRBV5-6 and TRBJ1-2; weak D call: TRBD1 (5 bases). The CDR3 extends over 13 amino acids. V dropped 1 base and J dropped 4 bases, with 8 bases sitting between them. CDR1 is SGHDT and CDR2 is YYEEEE in the germline V gene. As DNA, the CDR3 is TGTGCCAGCAGCTTGTCAGGGTCCTATGGCTACACCTTC. The encoded protein is CASSLSGSYGYTF. The full variable domain, its missing parts supplied by reference TRBV5-6 and TRBJ1-2, is DAGVTQSPTHLIKTRGQQVTLRCSPKSGHDTVSWYQQALGQGPQFIFQYYEEEERQRGNFPDRFSGHQFPNYSSELNVNALLLGDSALYLCASSLSGSYGYTFGSGTRLTVV.

This clone was seen a handful of times. The chain carries TRBV28 and TRBJ2-7; 10 bases agree with TRBD2. The germline V gene encodes CDR1 MDHEN and CDR2 SYDVKM. The CDR3 contains 15 residues. J gave up 4 bases and V 4 bases, and 7 bases lay outside the gene matches. The CDR3 sequence: CASSSPGLAIYEQYF. Here the CDR3 DNA reads TGTGCCAGCAGTTCACCGGGACTAGCGATTTACGAGCAGTACTTC.

This clone was counted between two and nine times. V and J are TRBV14 and TRBJ2-1; maybe TRBD1 (7 bases). Trimming stripped 5 bases from V and 6 bases from J, with 20 bases between. CDR1 is SGHDN and CDR2 is FVKESK in the germline V gene. CDR3 length equals 16 residues. For the CDR3, the DNA is TGTGCCAGCAGCTATAGACAGGGCAGGAGGGGCAATGAGCAGTTCTTC. Translation gives CASSYRQGRRGNEQFF.

The chain joins TRBV7-2 to TRBJ1-5, with no clear D. The CDR3 runs to 15 residues. The germline V gene encodes CDR1 SGHTA and CDR2 FQGNSA. Trimming stripped 5 bases from V and 3 bases from J, with 14 bases between. CDR3 amino acids: CASSAQRYFNQPQHF. The CDR3 DNA follows: TGTGCCAGCAGCGCACAGAGATATTTCAATCAGCCCCAGCATTTT.

This clone was counted once. The J gene is TRBJ1-1, the V gene TRBV7-9; D perhaps matches TRBD1 (5 bases). This CDR3 has 13 amino acids. Per germline, CDR1 SEHNR and CDR2 FQNEAQ (reference sequence). The V end lost 11 bases, the J end lost 0 bases, and 13 bases lay between the germline ends. CDR3 nucleotide sequence: TGTGCCGCAAGAACGGGGGTGAACACTGAAGCTTTCTTT. This translates into CAARTGVNTEAFF.

The genes are TRBV27 and TRBJ1-4; D remains unclear. V lost 5 bases, J lost 10 bases, and 11 bases lay in between. The germline CDR1 and CDR2 sequences are MNHEY and SMNVEV (reference sequence). The CDR3 length is 12 residues. The CDR3 sequence is CASSTFPVKLFF. The CDR3 DNA sequence: TGTGCCAGCAGTACCTTTCCGGTAAAACTGTTTTTT.

The chain joins TRBV5-6 to TRBJ1-1; D is unclear. In germline, CDR1 is SGHDT, CDR2 YYEEEE. V lost 3 bases to trimming and J lost 2 bases, with 14 bases between them. CDR3 length equals 15 residues. CDR3 sequence reads: CASSSLGEGNTEAFF. CDR3 in DNA: TGTGCCAGCAGCTCGCTCGGCGAGGGCAACACTGAAGCTTTCTTT.

J is TRBJ2-3 and V is TRBV6-1, with D perhaps TRBD1 (7 bases). This CDR3 is built from 15 residues. Trimming shortened V by 8 bases and J by 5 bases, and 20 bases separated the two germline ends. Per germline, CDR1 MNHNS and CDR2 SASEGT. CDR3 protein: CASGRLEGARDTQYF. CDR3 coding DNA: TGTGCCAGCGGACGACTAGAGGGGGCTAGAGATACGCAGTATTTT.

This chain connects TRBV7-9 to TRBJ2-5, with 7 nucleotides matching TRBD1. Germline CDR1 and CDR2: SEHNR and FQNEAQ (reference sequence). The ends lost 5 bases at V and 5 bases at J; junction bases unmatched: 5. This CDR3 region has 13 residues. The chain's CDR3 is CASSVTGIETQYF. In DNA form, the CDR3 reads TGTGCCAGCAGCGTGACAGGGATTGAGACCCAGTACTTC.

The chain carries TRBV6-4 and TRBJ2-3; TRBD2 matches 11 bases. Per the germline V gene, CDR1 is MRHNA and CDR2 is SNTAGT. CDR3 length: 16 residues. The V gene end was trimmed by 6 bases and the J gene end by 6 bases; junction bases not matched to a gene: 11. The CDR3 DNA sequence: TGTGCCAGCAGCCCCATTAGCGGGGGGGCCGCGGATACGCAGTATTTT. Translated: CASSPISGGAADTQYF.

The chain joins TRBV2 to TRBJ2-1; 9 bases map to TRBD2. With V trimmed by 7 bases and J by 6 bases, 13 bases remained unmatched. Germline CDR1 SNHLY, CDR2 FYNNEI. CDR3 size: 16 residues. The CDR3 DNA is TGTGCCAGCAAAGGGACTAGCCCCCTGCCTGGCAATGAGCAGTTCTTC. Protein: CASKGTSPLPGNEQFF. The complete variable domain, with remaining parts taken from reference TRBV2 and TRBJ2-1, reads EPEVTQTPSHQVTQMGQEVILRCVPISNHLYFYWYRQILGQKVEFLVSFYNNEISEKSEIFDDQFSVERPDGSNFTLKIRSTKLEDSAMYFCASKGTSPLPGNEQFFGPGTRLTVL.

In its sample, this clone was seen once. V is TRBV28 and J is TRBJ1-5; maybe TRBD1 (6 bases). Germline values: CDR1 MDHEN, CDR2 SYDVKM. CDR3 size: 13 residues. Trimming took 6 bases from V and 6 from J, leaving 12 bases between them. The CDR3 region has the DNA TGTGCCAGCAGGCGGATAGGGGGTCAGCCCCAGCATTTT. It codes for CASRRIGGQPQHF.

This clone was found a few times. The chain uses TRBV5-1 and TRBJ1-4; 7 positions match TRBD1. The germline CDR1 and CDR2 sequences are SGHRS and YFSETQ. The CDR3 runs to 15 residues. With 1 base clipped from V and 8 bases from J, the junction kept 8 bases outside the gene matches. CDR3 DNA sequence: TGCGCCAGCAGCTTGTTGAGGGGGCCTGGAGAAAAACTGTTTTTT. It codes for CASSLLRGPGEKLFF.

This clone is a singleton in its sample. J is TRBJ2-5 and V is TRBV19, with D possibly TRBD2 on 6 matching bases. CDR3 size: 13 residues. With 5 bases removed from V and 4 bases from J, the gap between germline ends came to 11 bases. Germline lookup yields CDR1 LNHDA and CDR2 SQIVND (reference sequence). The CDR3 spells CASSPRLGETQYF. As DNA, the CDR3 is TGTGCCAGTAGTCCGCGACTAGGAGAGACCCAGTACTTC.

The rearrangement links TRBV7-2 to TRBJ2-2; 8 bases map to TRBD2. Germline V lookup: CDR1 SGHTA, CDR2 FQGNSA. Germline trimming cut 3 bases from V and 7 bases from J; bases unmatched to any gene: 10. This CDR3 contains 16 residues. This CDR3 reads CASSFRGGYLGGELFF. CDR3 nucleotide sequence: TGTGCCAGCAGCTTTCGGGGGGGGTATCTTGGCGGGGAGCTGTTTTTT. The full variable domain, with the rest looked up from reference TRBV7-2 and TRBJ2-2, is GAGVSQSPSNKVTEKGKDVELRCDPISGHTALYWYRQSLGQGLEFLIYFQGNSAPDKSGLPSDRFSAERTGGSVSTLTIQRTQQEDSAVYLCASSFRGGYLGGELFFGEGSRLTVL.

This CDR3 is CASSTKIGQSSGANVLTF. In DNA form, the CDR3 reads TGCGCCAGCAGCACTAAAATAGGACAGTCCTCTGGGGCCAACGTCCTGACTTTC. The V call is TRBV5-1, the J call TRBJ2-6; D is possibly TRBD1 (6 bases). V shed 4 bases and J shed 0 bases, with 17 bases lying between them. Germline V lookup: CDR1 SGHRS, CDR2 YFSETQ. This CDR3 contains 18 residues.

This rearrangement joins TRBV28 to TRBJ1-4; 7 bases are shared with TRBD1. The CDR3 has 12 residues. The V gene end was trimmed by 6 bases and the J gene end by 8 bases; junction bases not matched to a gene: 3. CDR1 MDHEN and CDR2 SYDVKM come from the germline V gene. The CDR3 here is CASRSGGEKLFF. CDR3 nucleotides: TGTGCCAGCAGATCAGGGGGGGAAAAACTGTTTTTT.

V usage is TRBV15 and J usage is TRBJ2-6, with 10 bases matching TRBD1. After removal of 1 base from V and 0 bases from J, the junction contained 3 bases not matched to a gene. There are 18 residues in the CDR3. Germline CDR1 reads LNHNV; CDR2 reads YYDKDF (reference sequence). As DNA, the CDR3 is TGTGCCACCAGCAGAGGGACAGGGGGATCCTCTGGGGCCAACGTCCTGACTTTC. Its protein is CATSRGTGGSSGANVLTF.

The chain recombines TRBV19 with TRBJ2-7, with D possibly being TRBD1 (5 bases). The germline gives CDR1 LNHDA, CDR2 SQIVND (reference sequence). Trimming took off 5 bases at V and 2 bases at J, with 13 bases between the two ends. CDR3 length: 14 amino acids. As DNA, the CDR3 is TGTGCCAGTAGTGTCGGACACGGACCCTACGAGCAGTACTTC. It translates to CASSVGHGPYEQYF.

The rearrangement links TRBV7-2 to TRBJ1-2; 11 bases line up with TRBD1. Germline-derived CDR1 and CDR2 are SGHTA and FQGNSA. Trimming removed 5 bases from V and 4 bases from J; junction bases left unmatched: 6. CDR3 size: 15 residues. CDR3 amino acids: CASSIPGTGGYGYTF. The CDR3, as DNA: TGTGCCAGCAGCATCCCCGGGACAGGGGGCTATGGCTACACCTTC.